The T cell receptor (beta chain) under discussion was sequenced for a study of cytomegalovirus exposure and HLA in healthy donors. Study as a whole: The study's early data release held around 85 million unique TCRs from HLA-typed donors. Study results and limitations: There were about 160 TCR beta chains listed as cytomegalovirus-associated. Earlier analysis looked at TCR beta V segments, and most were productive about 90% or about 30% of the time.

With respect to this clone: Its matching antigen is unknown.

Both 60 Vbeta primers and 13 Jbeta primers went into the PCR. TCRdb's table, derived via immunoSEQ multiplex PCR, lists solely in-frame clones and lacks some. The sample holds about 140,000 clones, around 75% seen once. CDR1 and CDR2 from the germline V gene are LGHNA and YNFKEQ. Trimming took 3 bases from V and 0 from J, leaving 18 bases between them. This CDR3 is 18 amino acids long. Material for sequencing was PBMCs. V is TRBV4-2 and J is TRBJ2-1; no firm D call. This TCR derives from a man aged 40-55 years in good health and CMV-seronegative. The CDR3 sequence is CASSHTPLRRSSYNEQFF. CDR3 in DNA: TGTGCCAGCAGCCATACCCCCCTGCGGCGAAGCTCCTACAATGAGCAGTTCTTC.